The clone carrying this T cell receptor (beta chain) was seen many times. Through a sample-barcoded 5' primer and a J-beta primer mix, a second PCR was run for roughly 6 to 12 cycles. TCRdb processed the 5' RACE reads anew with MiXCR; each CDR3 protein has one entry. Of 1,500,000 or so distinct CDR3 sequences listed, about 45% were seen once; the top ten hold just over 4%. These data belong to a study of blood T cells in healthy people across ages. CDR3 length: 14 amino acids. CDR1 and CDR2 (germline): SGHTA, FQGNSA. V was trimmed by 2 bases and J by 2 bases, leaving 9 bases between them. The receptor comes from a woman younger than 35 in good health. J is TRBJ1-2 and V is TRBV7-2; D is perhaps TRBD1 (6 bases). What was sequenced was blood. Here the CDR3 reads CASSLSGQNYGYTF. The CDR3 nucleotides read TGTGCCAGCAGCTTATCCGGACAGAACTATGGCTACACCTTC. Drawing the rest from reference TRBV7-2 and TRBJ1-2, the complete variable domain is GAGVSQSPSNKVTEKGKDVELRCDPISGHTALYWYRQSLGQGLEFLIYFQGNSAPDKSGLPSDRFSAERTGGSVSTLTIQRTQQEDSAVYLCASSLSGQNYGYTFGSGTRLTVV.